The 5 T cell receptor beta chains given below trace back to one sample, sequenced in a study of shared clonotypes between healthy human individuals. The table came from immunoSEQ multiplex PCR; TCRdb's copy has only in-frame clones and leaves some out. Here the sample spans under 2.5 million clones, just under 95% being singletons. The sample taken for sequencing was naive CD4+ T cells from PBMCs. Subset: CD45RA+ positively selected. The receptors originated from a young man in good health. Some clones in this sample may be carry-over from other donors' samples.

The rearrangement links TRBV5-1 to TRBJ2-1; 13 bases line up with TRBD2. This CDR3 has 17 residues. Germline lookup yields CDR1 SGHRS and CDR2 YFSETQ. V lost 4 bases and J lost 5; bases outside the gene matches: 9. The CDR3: CASSPGTSGRGHNEQFF. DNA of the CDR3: TGCGCCAGCAGCCCTGGAACTAGCGGGAGGGGCCACAATGAGCAGTTCTTC.

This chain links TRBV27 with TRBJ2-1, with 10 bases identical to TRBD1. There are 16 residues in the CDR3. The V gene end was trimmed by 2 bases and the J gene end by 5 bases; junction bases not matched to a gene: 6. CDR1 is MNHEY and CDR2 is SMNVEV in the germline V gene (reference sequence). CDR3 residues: CASSLPGQGSNNEQFF. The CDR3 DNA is TGTGCCAGCAGTTTACCGGGACAGGGGTCGAACAATGAGCAGTTCTTC.

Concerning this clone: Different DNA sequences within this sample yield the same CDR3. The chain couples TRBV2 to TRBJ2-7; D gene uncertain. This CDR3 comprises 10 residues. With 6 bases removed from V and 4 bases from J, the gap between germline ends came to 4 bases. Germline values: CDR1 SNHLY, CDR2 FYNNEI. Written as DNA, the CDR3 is TGTGCCAGCAGGGCTTACGAGCAGTACTTC. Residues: CASRAYEQYF.

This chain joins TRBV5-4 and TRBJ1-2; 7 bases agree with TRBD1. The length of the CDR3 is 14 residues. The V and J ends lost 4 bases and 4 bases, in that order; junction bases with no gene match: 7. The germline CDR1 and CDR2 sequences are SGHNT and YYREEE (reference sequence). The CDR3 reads CASSIGDRPYGYTF. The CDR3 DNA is TGTGCCAGCAGCATAGGGGACAGACCCTATGGCTACACCTTC.

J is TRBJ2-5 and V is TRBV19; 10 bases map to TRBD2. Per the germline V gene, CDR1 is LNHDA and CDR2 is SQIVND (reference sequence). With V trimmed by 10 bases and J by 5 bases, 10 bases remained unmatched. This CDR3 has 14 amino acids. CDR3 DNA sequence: TGTGCCACCCGCCCTAGCGGGAGTGGGGAGACCCAGTACTTC. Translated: CATRPSGSGETQYF.